The present entry profiles one T cell receptor (beta chain) with its context. There is no known antigen for this receptor. No per-base quality is available; no much larger clone lies one base away. The cohort comprised fewer than 750 healthy bone marrow donors. At the time of sampling, every cohort member was nominally healthy, though immune exposures that went unrecorded were likely present. The donor tested CMV seropositive, placing the donor among the 290 or so seropositive members of the cohort. Every donor gave a peripheral blood sample, and the peripheral blood mononuclear cells from that sample were used for TCR beta sequencing. The Qiagen DNeasy Blood Extraction Kit was used to extract genomic DNA from the blood cell samples. This record belongs to a study of cytomegalovirus exposure and HLA in healthy donors listed by TCRdb under 2017. Broadly, across the study: In an earlier analysis of under 600 of the donors, approximately 300 Gb of sequence data and roughly 100 million unique TCR beta sequences from about 179 million T cells were reported. The study used immunosequencing to profile the T cell repertoires of some 600 subjects and linked those repertoires to cytomegalovirus serostatus. Alongside the repertoire data, information on donor age, sex, ethnicity and CMV serostatus was compiled. HLA typing included class I and class II loci at four-digit resolution. Of the roughly 400 genotyped donors, 65% to 90% fell in the genetic ancestry cluster associated with self-reported Caucasian donors. Besides the first cohort of 666 subjects, a separate validation cohort made up of 95 to 150 different subjects was used. A later genetic analysis took genome-wide SNP genotypes for about three fifths of the 666 donors and used that subset as a discovery cohort. An early release covering 500 to 750 HLA-typed donors comprised approximately 290 gigabases of sequencing data and tens of millions of unique TCR sequences. To predict cytomegalovirus infection status, the study combined high-throughput TCR immunosequencing, statistical association of individual TCRs with disease status, and machine learning. Across some 400 genotyped donors of the cohort, an average of roughly 250,000 unique TCR beta nucleotide sequences per donor were sequenced, and roughly 18% of those sequences were non-productive. To decide whether each TCR beta V gene segment behaved as functional or pseudogenic, an earlier analysis of several hundred of the donors relied on high-throughput TCR beta sequencing. Rather than using new phenotypic data, the later analysis identified candidate immune exposures from TCR beta sequences and from how often those sequences occurred across donors. Every repertoire in the discovery cohort had been generated on one and the same sequencing platform. A later analysis re-analyzed previously published TCR beta repertoires from about 730 donors and added high-resolution HLA genotyping to study TCR occurrence patterns. Roughly 5 DR-DQ haplotypes were treated as single units for association and clustering because of strong linkage in the cohort. The number of typed donors differed by locus: roughly 629-630 for A, B, C, DRB1 and DQB1; 522 for DQA1; 606 for DPA1; and around 450 for DPB1. The study aimed to test whether signatures of past pathogen exposure could be identified by cataloging public T cell receptors. Beyond this particular receptor, the publication reports: Specific HLA alleles were associated with 16,951 TCR beta sequences at a false discovery rate of 0.05 in a later analysis. A group of highly shared sequence variants was considered likely to be a technical artifact of the sequencing pipeline. Because some donors lacked HLA typing at each locus, the association tests relied only on the typed subset. The 87-base-pair reads could not distinguish some IMGT-functional V segments, including TRBV6-2 and TRBV6-3, so those segments were excluded. Compared with the roughly 670-donor mean, donors in an Asian-associated ancestry cluster had fewer N-insertions in productive TCRs, according to a later genetic analysis. In a later analysis, HLA-associated TCR beta chains showed more clonal expansion and lower generation probabilities than non-associated chains that were equally common. The classifier was reported to diagnose cytomegalovirus status with high specificity and sensitivity in both the original cohort and the validation cohort. In a later analysis, the rate of TCR association differed among HLA loci, with DRB1 alleles having the most associated TCRs and HLA-C alleles having the fewest. Across donors, most TCR sequences were observed very rarely, whereas some public TCRs were present in many individuals. Broadly in line with IMGT annotations, most TCR beta V segments showed up in productive rearrangements about 87% or about 30% of the time in an earlier analysis of about 500 of the donors. Correlated functional status among segregating V segments might be attributable to linkage disequilibrium, but an unknown experimental factor could not be ruled out. A later analysis reported that several top co-occurrence clusters appeared linked to parvovirus B19, influenza, CMV and Epstein-Barr virus. In a later genetic analysis, a missense DCLRE1C variant was associated with V-gene and J-gene trimming of TCR beta chains, and the association was replicated in an independent cohort. This cohort had only TCR beta chains sequenced, and the lack of alpha or paired-chain data limited which features could be detected. In vitro tests confirmed that a few of the cytomegalovirus-associated TCR beta chains recognize cytomegalovirus antigens. In the study, approximately 160 TCR beta chains were listed as associated with cytomegalovirus. CMV serostatus was the only immune exposure information available for the cohort. The authors suggested that the approach could potentially be generalized to other disease states and immunological phenotypes. Sequencing depth was assumed to be roughly uniform across donors in the presence/absence analyses, though that assumption may not hold. A further reported finding was that TCR beta sequences accurately predicted the HLA-A and HLA-B alleles for most subjects in the first cohort. A later analysis found that most CMV-associated TCR beta chains appeared HLA-restricted, with HLA associations seemingly driven largely by CMV exposure. Because counts were too low, about 18 rarely observed V segments, including chromosome 9 orphons, were excluded from the earlier analysis of fewer than 650 of the donors. When HLA alleles, especially DR and DQ, strongly co-occurred, attributing TCR associations to individual alleles was difficult.

The method was the immunoSEQ multiplex PCR assay. For the multiplex PCR, a mixture combining 60 forward primers for TCR Vbeta segments and 13 reverse primers for TCR Jbeta segments was used. The CDR3 region of rearranged TCR beta genes was amplified from genomic DNA with a multiplex PCR assay. Amplified TCR beta libraries were sequenced as 87-base-pair reads on the Illumina HiSeq System. The authors' pipeline ran thus. A later analysis counted about 80 million unique TCR beta chains across the 700 or so repertoires, and some 11 million of these chains were shared by at least two donors. Raw reads were error-corrected and collapsed into unique sequences with a nearest-neighbor algorithm that merged closely related sequences to remove PCR and sequencing errors. To assign V, D and J gene segments, CDR3 sequences were aligned to IMGT reference sequences. For a sequence to be retained, a match of at least six nucleotides was required to both a V gene segment and a J gene segment. Rearrangements were called productive when the CDR3 lacked stop codons and stayed in frame with V and J; all others were non-productive. CDR3 was defined according to IMGT convention as the region running from the second conserved V-encoded cysteine to the conserved J-encoded phenylalanine. Sequences without an unambiguous match to a single V gene segment were excluded from the earlier analysis of about 640 of the donors. An earlier analysis of some 500 of the donors classified V segments as functional when productive rearrangements were above 56.7% and as segregating when the standard deviation between donors was above 5%. A statistical classification framework was built to diagnose cytomegalovirus status from the catalog of TCR beta chain sequences. In a later analysis, TCR nucleotide sequences were compared against IMGT/GENE-DB human TR gene sequences so that V and J genes could be assigned. Using the TCRdist pipeline, a later analysis assigned CDR3 sequences along with most-parsimonious VDJ recombination scenarios. In a later analysis, every TCR beta chain was defined by the combination of its CDR3 amino acid sequence and its V-gene family, and reads without a unique V-gene family were dropped. In a later analysis, some 600 highly shared, low-generation-probability nucleotide sequences were removed to address suspected cross-contamination and a sequencing artifact. In a later analysis, a clonal expansion index for each public chain was calculated from normalized within-repertoire ranks of inferred template counts. In a later analysis, generation probabilities were computed using a VDJ recombination model fitted to out-of-frame rearrangements, and the results were checked against IGoR. In a later analysis, TCR-TCR, TCR-HLA and TCR-CMV co-occurrence was scored with hypergeometric tests, and a repertoire-size bias correction was applied to TCR pairs. False discovery rates were estimated in a later analysis by permuting HLA or CMV assignments 20 times. In a later analysis, co-occurring TCRs were grouped with DBSCAN, and TCRdist sequence similarity was added when clustering was performed within HLA-allele-positive subsets. For co-occurrence clustering, repertoires with fewer than 30,000 or more than 120,000 public chains were excluded, along with five or six repertoires with anomalous nucleotide sharing. TCRdb obtained this table from immuneACCESS and retained in-frame rearrangements with V and J assigned. These tables miss some clones; where compared with another copy, unresolved V genes account for less than half of the shortfall, and the remainder is unexplained. The DNA gave D and trimming, while V, J and clone size come from that table. The sample contains some 110,000 clones, almost 70% of them found a single time. Roughly 8.7% of the sample goes to the ten largest clones.

V is trimmed back by 1 base and J by 3 bases, and the junction contains 6 bases that no gene match accounts for. The germline V gene (reference sequence) sets CDR1 to GTSNPN and CDR2 to SVGIG. The CDR3 measures 15 amino acids from cysteine to phenylalanine. Solely the CDR3 DNA is kept, with 45 bases framed from the first base. The sequence links TRBV30 to TRBJ2-3, and 8 junctional nucleotides match TRBD1. Sequenced input: PBMCs. The sequence came from a man aged 30-40 years in good health and CMV-seropositive. DNA sequence: TGTGCCTGGAGTGGAGGGACAGGAAGGACAGATACGCAGTATTTT. Translated, it gives CAWSGGTGRTDTQYF.